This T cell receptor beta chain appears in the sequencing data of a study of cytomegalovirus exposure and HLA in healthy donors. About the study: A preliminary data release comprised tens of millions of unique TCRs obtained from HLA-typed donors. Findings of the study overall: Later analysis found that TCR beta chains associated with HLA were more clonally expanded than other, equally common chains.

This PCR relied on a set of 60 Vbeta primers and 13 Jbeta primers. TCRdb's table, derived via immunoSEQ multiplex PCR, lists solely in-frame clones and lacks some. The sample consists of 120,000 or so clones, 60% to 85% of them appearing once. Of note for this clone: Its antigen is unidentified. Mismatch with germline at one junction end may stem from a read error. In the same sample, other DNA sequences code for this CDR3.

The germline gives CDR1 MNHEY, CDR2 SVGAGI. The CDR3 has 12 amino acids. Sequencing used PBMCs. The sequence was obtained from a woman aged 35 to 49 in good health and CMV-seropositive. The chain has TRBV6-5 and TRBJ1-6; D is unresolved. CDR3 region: CASRQANSPLHF. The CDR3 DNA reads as TGTGCCAGCAGGCAGGCTAATTCCCCCCTCCACTTT.